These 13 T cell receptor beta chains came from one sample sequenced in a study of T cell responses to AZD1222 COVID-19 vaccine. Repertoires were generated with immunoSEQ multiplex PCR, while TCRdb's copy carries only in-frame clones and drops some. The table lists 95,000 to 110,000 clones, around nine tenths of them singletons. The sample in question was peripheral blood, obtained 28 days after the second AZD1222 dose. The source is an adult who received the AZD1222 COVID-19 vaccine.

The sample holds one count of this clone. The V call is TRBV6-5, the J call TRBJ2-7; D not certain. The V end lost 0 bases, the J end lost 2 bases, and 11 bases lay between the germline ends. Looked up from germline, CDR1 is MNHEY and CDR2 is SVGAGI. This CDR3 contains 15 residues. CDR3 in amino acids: CASSYSSGNPYEQYF. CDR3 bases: TGTGCCAGCAGTTACTCTTCTGGGAACCCCTACGAGCAGTACTTC.

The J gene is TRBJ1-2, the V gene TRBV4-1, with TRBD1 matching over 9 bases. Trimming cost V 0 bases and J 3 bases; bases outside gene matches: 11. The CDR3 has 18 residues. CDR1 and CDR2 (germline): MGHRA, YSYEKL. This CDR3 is CASSQDRARGTGYYGYTF. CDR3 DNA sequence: TGCGCCAGCAGCCAAGATCGGGCCCGGGGGACAGGGTACTATGGCTACACCTTC.

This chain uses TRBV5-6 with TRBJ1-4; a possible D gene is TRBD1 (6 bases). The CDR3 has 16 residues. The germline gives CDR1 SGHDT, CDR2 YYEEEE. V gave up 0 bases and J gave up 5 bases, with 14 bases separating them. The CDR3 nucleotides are TGTGCCAGCAGCTTGGCCAATGGTCAGGGGAATGAAAAACTGTTTTTT. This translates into CASSLANGQGNEKLFF.

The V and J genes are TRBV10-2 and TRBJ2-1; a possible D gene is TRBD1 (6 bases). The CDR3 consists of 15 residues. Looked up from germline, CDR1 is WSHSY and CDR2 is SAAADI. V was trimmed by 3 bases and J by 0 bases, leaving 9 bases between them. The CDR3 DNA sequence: TGCGCCAGCAGTGAAGGGGGTAGCTCCTACAATGAGCAGTTCTTC. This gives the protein CASSEGGSSYNEQFF.

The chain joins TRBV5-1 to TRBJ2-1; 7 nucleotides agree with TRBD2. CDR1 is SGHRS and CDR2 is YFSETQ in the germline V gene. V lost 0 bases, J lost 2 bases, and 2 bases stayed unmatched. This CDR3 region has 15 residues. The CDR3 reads CASSLESGTYNEQFF. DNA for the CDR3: TGCGCCAGCAGCTTGGAAAGCGGGACCTACAATGAGCAGTTCTTC. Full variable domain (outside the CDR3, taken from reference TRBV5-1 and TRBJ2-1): KAGVTQTPRYLIKTRGQQVTLSCSPISGHRSVSWYQQTPGQGLQFLFEYFSETQRNKGNFPGRFSGRQFSNSRSEMNVSTLELGDSALYLCASSLESGTYNEQFFGPGTRLTVL.

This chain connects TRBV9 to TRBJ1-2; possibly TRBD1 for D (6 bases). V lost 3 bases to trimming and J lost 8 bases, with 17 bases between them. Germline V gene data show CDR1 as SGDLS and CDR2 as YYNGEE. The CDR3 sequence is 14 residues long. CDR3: CASSDFLQGKGYTF. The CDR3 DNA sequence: TGTGCCAGCAGCGACTTCTTACAGGGAAAGGGCTACACCTTC.

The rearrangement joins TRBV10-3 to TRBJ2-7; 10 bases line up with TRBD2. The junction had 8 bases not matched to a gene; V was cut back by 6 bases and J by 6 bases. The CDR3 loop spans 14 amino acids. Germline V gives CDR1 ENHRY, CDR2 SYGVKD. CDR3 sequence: CAIRGAGGPSEQYF. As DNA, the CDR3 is TGTGCCATCAGGGGAGCGGGAGGGCCATCCGAGCAGTACTTC.

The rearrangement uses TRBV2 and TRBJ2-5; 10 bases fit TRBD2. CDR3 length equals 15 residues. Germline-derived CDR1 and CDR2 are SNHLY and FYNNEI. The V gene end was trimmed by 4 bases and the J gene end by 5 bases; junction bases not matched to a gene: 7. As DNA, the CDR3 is TGTGCCAGCAGTGTTGCTAGCGGGAGTGGTGAGACCCAGTACTTC. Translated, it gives CASSVASGSGETQYF.

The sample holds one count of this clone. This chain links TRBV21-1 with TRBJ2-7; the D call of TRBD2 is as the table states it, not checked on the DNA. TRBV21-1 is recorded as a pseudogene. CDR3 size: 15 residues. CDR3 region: CASSKSQRVDYEQYF. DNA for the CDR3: TGTGCCAGCAGCAAGTCCCAGCGGGTGGACTACGAGCAGTACTTC.

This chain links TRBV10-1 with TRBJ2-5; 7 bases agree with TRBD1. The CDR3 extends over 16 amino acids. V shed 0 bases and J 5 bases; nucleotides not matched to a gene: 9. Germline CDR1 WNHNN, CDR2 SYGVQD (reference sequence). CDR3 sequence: CASSESGGAFKETQYF. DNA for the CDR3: TGCGCCAGCAGTGAGTCAGGGGGCGCGTTCAAGGAGACCCAGTACTTC.

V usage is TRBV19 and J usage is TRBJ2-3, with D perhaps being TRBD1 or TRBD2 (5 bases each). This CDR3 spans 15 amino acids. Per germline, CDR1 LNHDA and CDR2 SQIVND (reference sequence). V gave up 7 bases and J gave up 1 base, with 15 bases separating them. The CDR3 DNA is TGTGCCAGTACCCCCCCCGGGACGGGCACAGATACGCAGTATTTT. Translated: CASTPPGTGTDTQYF. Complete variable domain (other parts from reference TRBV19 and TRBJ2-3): DGGITQSPKYLFRKEGQNVTLSCEQNLNHDAMYWYRQDPGQGLRLIYYSQIVNDFQKGDIAEGYSVSREKKESFPLTVTSAQKNPTAFYLCASTPPGTGTDTQYFGPGTRLTVL.

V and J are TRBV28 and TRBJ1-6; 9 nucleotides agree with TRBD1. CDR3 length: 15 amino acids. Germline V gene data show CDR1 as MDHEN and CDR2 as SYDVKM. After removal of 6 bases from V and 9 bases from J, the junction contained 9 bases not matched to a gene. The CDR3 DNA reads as TGTGCCAGCAGACAGCGGGACAGGGATGGTTCACCCCTCCACTTT. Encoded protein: CASRQRDRDGSPLHF.

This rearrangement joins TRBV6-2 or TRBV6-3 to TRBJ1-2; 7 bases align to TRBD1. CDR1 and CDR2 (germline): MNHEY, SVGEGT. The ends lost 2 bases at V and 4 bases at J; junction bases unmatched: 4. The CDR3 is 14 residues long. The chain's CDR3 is CASSYGAGGYGYTF. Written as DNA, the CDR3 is TGTGCCAGCAGTTACGGGGCAGGGGGCTATGGCTACACCTTC.